This entry concerns a single T cell receptor beta chain. The antigen remains undetermined. The data are from a study of monozygotic twins with inflammatory bowel disease. Findings and limits, study-wide: By inverse Simpson index, TCRbeta diversity was lower in IBD patients than in healthy co-twins. Researchers report that IBD patients shared fewer clonotypes with others than healthy twins, especially amid disease activity.

This CDR3 is 20 amino acids long. From germline, CDR1 is DFQATT and CDR2 SNEGSKA (reference sequence). TCRdb re-called the 5' RACE reads; every CDR3 protein appears as one record, without DNA. The sample table includes 200,000 to 250,000 distinct CDR3 sequences. Specimen: blood. The origin of this receptor is a human donor with ulcerative colitis or Crohn's disease, or a healthy co-twin of an affected twin (not recorded which). The gene calls are TRBV20-1 and TRBJ2-3; TCRdb picks TRBD2, but there is no DNA to check that call. CDR3 sequence: CSAAIGAGAGGPTTTDTQYF.